This T cell receptor (beta chain) comes out of a study of low-dose radiotherapy and immunotherapy resistance in tumors. As for the study in general: Cohort 1 patients were irradiated with 0.5 Gy fractions every 2 weeks to 6.5 Gy total. Intravenous administration to patients comprised nivolumab at 240 mg every two weeks and ipilimumab at 1 mg/kg every six weeks.

Germline CDR1 is SGHRS and CDR2 is YFSETQ. The V gene lost 4 bases and the J gene lost 2 bases, with 17 bases spanning the gap. CDR3 length equals 16 residues. Indicated time point: before trial treatment. In the RACIN dose-escalation trial, donors got nivolumab plus ipilimumab with aspirin, cyclophosphamide and radiotherapy. This clonotype has a count of ten or more. With TRAV- and TRBV-specific primers, first-strand cDNA was made, covering the alpha and beta chains. The TCRs were subjected to amplification over around 19 PCR cycles employing a constant-region primer in conjunction with a V-primer adapter. mRNA, after isolation, was amplified by in vitro transcription. A single record per CDR3 protein comes from TCRdb applying MiXCR to the reads. The repertoire holds tens of thousands of distinct CDR3 sequences, with 20% to 25% as singletons.

This specimen was PBMCs, taken before treatment. The sequence derives from a male donor with prostate cancer. The chain uses TRBV5-1 and TRBJ2-3; tentative D call: TRBD1 (6 bases). Here the CDR3 reads CASSQYYRANTDTQYF. The CDR3 bases are TGCGCCAGCAGCCAATATTACAGGGCCAACACAGATACGCAGTATTTT.